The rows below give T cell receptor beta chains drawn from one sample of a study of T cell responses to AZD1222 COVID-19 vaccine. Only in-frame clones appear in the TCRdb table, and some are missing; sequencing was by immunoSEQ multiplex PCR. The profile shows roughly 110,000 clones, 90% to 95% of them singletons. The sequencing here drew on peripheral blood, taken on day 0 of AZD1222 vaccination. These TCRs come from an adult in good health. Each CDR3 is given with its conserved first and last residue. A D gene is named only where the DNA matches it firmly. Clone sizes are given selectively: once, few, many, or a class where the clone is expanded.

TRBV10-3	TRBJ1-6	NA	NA	CAISDPGKRSSPLHF	TGTGCCATCAGTGACCCGGGAAAAAGGTCTTCACCCCTCCACTTT
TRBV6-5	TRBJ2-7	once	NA	CASKDKYEQYF	TGTGCCAGCAAAGACAAATACGAGCAGTACTTC
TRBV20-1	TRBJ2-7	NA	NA	CSASNDRSLTYEQYF	TGCAGTGCTAGTAATGACAGGTCACTTACCTACGAGCAGTACTTC
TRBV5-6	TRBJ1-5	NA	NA	CASSLTGYNQPQHF	TGTGCCAGCAGCCTTACAGGTTACAATCAGCCCCAGCATTTT
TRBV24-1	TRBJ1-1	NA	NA	CATNSHPGNTEAFF	TGTGCCACCAATAGCCACCCCGGGAACACTGAAGCTTTCTTT
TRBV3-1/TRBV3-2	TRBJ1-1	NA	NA	CASSQAEGRVDEAFF	TGTGCCAGCAGCCAAGCTGAAGGGAGGGTGGATGAAGCTTTCTTT
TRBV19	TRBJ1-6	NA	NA	CASSIFGSSYNSPLHF	TGTGCCAGTAGTATATTCGGCAGCTCCTATAATTCACCCCTCCACTTT
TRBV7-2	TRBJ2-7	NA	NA	CASSLEGVSYEQYF	TGTGCCAGCAGCTTAGAAGGGGTCTCCTACGAGCAGTACTTC
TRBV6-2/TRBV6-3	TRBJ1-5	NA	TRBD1	CASSPVGQGHQPQHF	TGTGCCAGCAGTCCCGTTGGACAGGGCCACCAGCCCCAGCATTTT
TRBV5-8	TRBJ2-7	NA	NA	CASRERGSSYEQYF	TGTGCCAGCAGGGAACGGGGGTCCTCCTACGAGCAGTACTTC
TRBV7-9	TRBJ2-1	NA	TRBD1	CASSRRQGTYNEQFF	TGTGCCAGCAGCCGTCGACAGGGGACTTACAATGAGCAGTTCTTC
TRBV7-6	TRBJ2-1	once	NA	CASSYPPGPNYNEQFF	TGTGCCAGCAGCTATCCTCCGGGACCCAACTACAATGAGCAGTTCTTC
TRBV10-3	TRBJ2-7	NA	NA	CAISESTGAYEQYF	TGTGCCATCAGTGAGTCGACTGGGGCCTACGAGCAGTACTTC
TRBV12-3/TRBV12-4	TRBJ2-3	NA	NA	CASRLGQSDTQYF	TGTGCCAGCCGATTAGGGCAGTCTGATACGCAGTATTTT
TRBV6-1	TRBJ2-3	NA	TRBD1	CASSETGQGWQYF	TGTGCCAGCAGTGAAACCGGACAGGGCTGGCAGTATTTT
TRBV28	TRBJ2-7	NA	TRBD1	CASSLSDRGPYEQYF	TGTGCCAGCAGTTTATCGGACAGGGGGCCCTACGAGCAGTACTTC